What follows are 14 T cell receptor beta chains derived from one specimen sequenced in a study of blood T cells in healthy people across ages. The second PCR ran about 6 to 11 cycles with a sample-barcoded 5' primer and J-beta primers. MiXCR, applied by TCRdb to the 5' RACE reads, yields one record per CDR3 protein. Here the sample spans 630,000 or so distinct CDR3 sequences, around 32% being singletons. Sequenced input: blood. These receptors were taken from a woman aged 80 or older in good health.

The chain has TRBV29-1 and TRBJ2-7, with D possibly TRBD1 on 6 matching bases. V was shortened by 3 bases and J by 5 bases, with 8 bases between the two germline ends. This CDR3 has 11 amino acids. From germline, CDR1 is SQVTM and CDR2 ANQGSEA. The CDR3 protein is CSVESGDEQYF. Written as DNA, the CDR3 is TGCAGCGTTGAGTCAGGGGACGAGCAGTACTTC.

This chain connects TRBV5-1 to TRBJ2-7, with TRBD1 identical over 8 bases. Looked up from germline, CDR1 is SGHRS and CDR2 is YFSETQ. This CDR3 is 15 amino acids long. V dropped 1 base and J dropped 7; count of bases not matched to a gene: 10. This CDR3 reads CASSLSRGRMLEQYF. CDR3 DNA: TGCGCCAGCAGCTTGAGCAGGGGGCGTATGTTGGAGCAGTACTTC.

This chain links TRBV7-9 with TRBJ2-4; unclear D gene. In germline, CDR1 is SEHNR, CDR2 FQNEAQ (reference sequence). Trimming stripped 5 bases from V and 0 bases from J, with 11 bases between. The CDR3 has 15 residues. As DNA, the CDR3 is TGTGCCAGCAGCCAAGATTTCGTAGCCAAAAACATTCAGTACTTC. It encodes CASSQDFVAKNIQYF. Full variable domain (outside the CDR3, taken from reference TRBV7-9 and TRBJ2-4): DTGVSQNPRHKITKRGQNVTFRCDPISEHNRLYWYRQTLGQGPEFLTYFQNEAQLEKSRLLSDRFSAERPKGSFSTLEIQRTEQGDSAMYLCASSQDFVAKNIQYFGAGTRLSVL.

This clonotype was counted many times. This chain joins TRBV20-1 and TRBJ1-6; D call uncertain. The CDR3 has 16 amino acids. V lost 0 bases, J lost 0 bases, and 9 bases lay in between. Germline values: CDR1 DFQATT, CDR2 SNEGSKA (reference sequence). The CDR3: CSAREPLGSYNSPLHF. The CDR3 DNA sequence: TGCAGTGCTAGAGAGCCCCTAGGCTCCTATAATTCACCCCTCCACTTT.

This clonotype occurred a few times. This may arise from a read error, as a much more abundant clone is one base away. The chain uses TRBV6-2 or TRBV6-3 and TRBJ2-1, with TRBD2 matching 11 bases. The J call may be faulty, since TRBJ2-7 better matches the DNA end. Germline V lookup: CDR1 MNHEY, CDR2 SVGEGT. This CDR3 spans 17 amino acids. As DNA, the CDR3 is TGTGCCAGCAGTTACGGGACTAGCGGACTCTCCTACAATGAGCAGTACTTC. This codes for CASSYGTSGLSYNEQYF.

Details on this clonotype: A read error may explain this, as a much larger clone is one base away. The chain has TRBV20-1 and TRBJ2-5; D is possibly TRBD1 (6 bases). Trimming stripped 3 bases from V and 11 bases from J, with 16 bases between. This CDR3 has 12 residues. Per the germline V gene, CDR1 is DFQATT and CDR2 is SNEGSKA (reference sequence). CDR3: CSASLRDNEQYF. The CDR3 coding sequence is TGCAGTGCTAGCTTGAGGGACAATGAGCAGTACTTC.

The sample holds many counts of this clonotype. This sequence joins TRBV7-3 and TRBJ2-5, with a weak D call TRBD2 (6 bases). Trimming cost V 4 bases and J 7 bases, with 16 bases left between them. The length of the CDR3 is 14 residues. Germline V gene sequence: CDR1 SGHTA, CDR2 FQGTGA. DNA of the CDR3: TGTGCCAGCAGCTGGTTAGCGGCCCAGGGGACCCAGTACTTC. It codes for CASSWLAAQGTQYF.

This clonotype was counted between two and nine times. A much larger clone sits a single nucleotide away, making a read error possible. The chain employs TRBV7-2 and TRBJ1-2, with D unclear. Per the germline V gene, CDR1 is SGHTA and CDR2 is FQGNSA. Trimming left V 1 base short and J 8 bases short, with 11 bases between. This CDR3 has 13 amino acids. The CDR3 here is CASSLVLGRGYTF. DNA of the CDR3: TGTGCCAGCAGCTTAGTTTTGGGGAGGGGCTACACCTTC. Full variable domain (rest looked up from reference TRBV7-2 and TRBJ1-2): GAGVSQSPSNKVTEKGKDVELRCDPISGHTALYWYRQSLGQGLEFLIYFQGNSAPDKSGLPSDRFSAERTGGSVSTLTIQRTQQEDSAVYLCASSLVLGRGYTFGSGTRLTVV.

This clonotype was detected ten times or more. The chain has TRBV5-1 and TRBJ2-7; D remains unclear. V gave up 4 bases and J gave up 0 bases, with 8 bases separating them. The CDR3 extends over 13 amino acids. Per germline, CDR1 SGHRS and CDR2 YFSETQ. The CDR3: CASSQSVSYEQYF. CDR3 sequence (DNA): TGCGCCAGCAGCCAAAGCGTCTCCTACGAGCAGTACTTC.

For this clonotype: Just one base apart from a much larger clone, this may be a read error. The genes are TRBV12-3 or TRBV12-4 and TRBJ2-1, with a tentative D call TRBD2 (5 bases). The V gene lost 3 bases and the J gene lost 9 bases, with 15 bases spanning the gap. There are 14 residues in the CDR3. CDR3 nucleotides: TGTGCCAGCAGTTTTGGTGGGAGCCGGGCTGAGCAGTTCTTC. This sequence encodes CASSFGGSRAEQFF.

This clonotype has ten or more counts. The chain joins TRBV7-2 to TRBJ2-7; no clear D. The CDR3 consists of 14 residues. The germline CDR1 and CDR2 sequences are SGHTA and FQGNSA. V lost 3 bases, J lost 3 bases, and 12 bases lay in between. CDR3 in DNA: TGTGCCAGCAGCTTGGCCCCCAGCCTCTACGAGCAGTACTTC. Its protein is CASSLAPSLYEQYF.

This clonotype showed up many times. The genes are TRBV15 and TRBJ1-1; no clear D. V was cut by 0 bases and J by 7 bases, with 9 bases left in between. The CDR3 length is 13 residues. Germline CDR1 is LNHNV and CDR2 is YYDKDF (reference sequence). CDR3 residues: CATSRDKNGEAFF. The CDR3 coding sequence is TGTGCCACCAGCAGAGATAAAAACGGTGAAGCTTTCTTT.

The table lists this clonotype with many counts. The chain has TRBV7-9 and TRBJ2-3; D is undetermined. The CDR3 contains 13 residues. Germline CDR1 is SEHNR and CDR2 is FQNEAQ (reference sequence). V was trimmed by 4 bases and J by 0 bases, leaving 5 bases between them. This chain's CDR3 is CASSSVSTDTQYF. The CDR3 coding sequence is TGTGCCAGCAGCTCGGTTAGCACAGATACGCAGTATTTT.

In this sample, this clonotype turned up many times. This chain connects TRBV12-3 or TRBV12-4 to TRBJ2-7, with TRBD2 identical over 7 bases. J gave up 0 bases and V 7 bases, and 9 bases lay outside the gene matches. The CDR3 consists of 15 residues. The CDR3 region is CASTLLGGSSYEQYF. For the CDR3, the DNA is TGTGCCAGCACCCTACTCGGGGGGAGCTCCTACGAGCAGTACTTC.